The next 25 T cell receptor beta chains were all read from a single sample in a study of human T cells and chemical hapten exposure. This sample's time point: patch test 1, 2 weeks after DPC sensitization. Treatment defined: therapeutic diphenylcyclopropenone sensitization with weekly scalp DPC. TCRdb redid the calling of the RACE reads with MiXCR, one entry per CDR3 protein. The data show about 360,000 distinct CDR3 sequences, around 7% seen once. This material consisted of whole blood, taken in connection with sensitization to the hapten diphenylcyclopropenone (DPC). The receptors derive from a woman aged 18-35 years with alopecia areata. Some clones in this sample may be carry-over from other donors' samples.

This clonotype has a handful of counts. V usage is TRBV7-3 and J usage is TRBJ2-4; possibly TRBD2 for D (5 bases). CDR1 SGHTA and CDR2 FQGTGA come from the germline V gene. Trimming shortened V by 5 bases and J by 6 bases, and 17 bases separated the two germline ends. This CDR3 is 15 amino acids long. The CDR3, as DNA: TGTGCCAGCAGCCCCAATATGGGAGCCGGAAACATTCAGTACTTC. Translating gives CASSPNMGAGNIQYF. The full variable domain, in which reference TRBV7-3 and TRBJ2-4 provide the parts outside the CDR3, is GAGVSQTPSNKVTEKGKYVELRCDPISGHTALYWYRQSLGQGPEFLIYFQGTGAADDSGLPNDRFFAVRPEGSVSTLKIQRTERGDSAVYLCASSPNMGAGNIQYFGAGTRLSVL.

This clonotype was counted many times. The V and J genes are TRBV18 and TRBJ2-1; perhaps TRBD1 as D (6 bases). From germline, CDR1 is KGHSH and CDR2 LQKENI. The CDR3 is 15 amino acids. Trimming pared 2 bases from V and 2 bases from J, leaving 10 bases between. The CDR3 spells CASSPMGAAYNEQFF. CDR3 DNA sequence: TGTGCCAGCTCACCAATGGGGGCTGCCTACAATGAGCAGTTCTTC.

Here the CDR3 reads CASSSSGHLEKLFF. CDR3 sequence (DNA): TGTGCCAGCAGTTCCTCGGGACACCTTGAAAAACTGTTTTTT. The rearrangement links TRBV12-3 or TRBV12-4 to TRBJ1-4; the D gene is possibly TRBD1 (6 bases). V dropped 4 bases and J dropped 7 bases, with 13 bases sitting between them. CDR3 length: 14 amino acids.

In this sample, this clonotype turned up many times. This CDR3 reads CASTTGLGQETQYF. The DNA of the CDR3 is TGCGCCAGCACCACCGGACTAGGTCAAGAGACCCAGTACTTC. This chain uses TRBV5-1 with TRBJ2-5; 7 bases align to TRBD2. This CDR3 is 14 amino acids long. V gave up 6 bases and J gave up 2 bases; unmatched junction bases: 7. Germline CDR1 SGHRS, CDR2 YFSETQ.

There are a few counts of this clonotype. The rearrangement joins TRBV4-1 to TRBJ2-3; D possibly corresponds to TRBD2 (5 bases). Germline values: CDR1 MGHRA, CDR2 YSYEKL. CDR3 length equals 15 residues. V was pared by 0 bases and J by 5 bases, with 12 bases between. The chain's CDR3 is CASSQERVRLDTQYF. The DNA of the CDR3 is TGCGCCAGCAGCCAAGAGAGGGTGAGGCTAGATACGCAGTATTTT.

This clonotype was seen ten or more times. This chain connects TRBV5-4 to TRBJ2-1; TRBD2 is a possible D gene (6 bases). The CDR3 is made up of 15 amino acids. V was clipped by 4 bases and J by 4 bases, with 15 bases between them. Germline assignment: CDR1 SGHNT and CDR2 YYREEE (reference sequence). The CDR3 spells CASSPPGLDYNEQFF. The CDR3 DNA reads TGTGCCAGCAGCCCGCCGGGACTGGATTACAATGAGCAGTTCTTC.

This clonotype was recorded a few times. V gene TRBV29-1 combines with J gene TRBJ2-5, with a possible D match to TRBD1 (6 bases). The germline V gene has CDR1 SQVTM and CDR2 ANQGSEA. CDR3 length equals 14 residues. V was cut by 4 bases and J by 2 bases, with 14 bases left in between. The CDR3 here is CSVARGVGQETQYF. CDR3 nucleotides: TGCAGCGTTGCCAGGGGAGTTGGTCAAGAGACCCAGTACTTC.

In this sample, this clonotype turned up many times. CDR3 loop: CATSREGGYSNEQFF. CDR3 bases: TGTGCCACCAGCAGAGAAGGAGGGTACAGCAATGAGCAGTTCTTC. The chain links TRBV15 to TRBJ2-1, with D perhaps TRBD2 (6 bases). Germline lookup yields CDR1 LNHNV and CDR2 YYDKDF (reference sequence). Trimming pared 0 bases from V and 6 bases from J, leaving 12 bases between. This CDR3 spans 15 amino acids.

The sample holds a few counts of this clonotype. The chain combines TRBV4-3 with TRBJ1-1; D unresolved. Germline CDR1 and CDR2: LGHNA and YSLEER. V lost 0 bases and J 1 base, leaving 3 bases between the germline ends. The CDR3 runs 13 residues. CDR3 bases: TGCGCCAGCAGCCAAGAGACGAACACTGAAGCTTTCTTT. Amino acid sequence: CASSQETNTEAFF.

A few counts support this clonotype. The gene calls are TRBV20-1 and TRBJ2-3; possibly TRBD2 for D (5 bases). Germline V gene sequence: CDR1 DFQATT, CDR2 SNEGSKA (reference sequence). The germline V and J ends were trimmed by 4 bases and 2 bases, with 19 bases remaining between them. CDR3 length equals 16 residues. DNA for the CDR3: TGCAGTGCTACCCTGCCAGGCGGGTTATTCACAGATACGCAGTATTTT. As protein: CSATLPGGLFTDTQYF.

This clonotype turned up a few times. J is TRBJ1-5 and V is TRBV20-1, with D possibly being TRBD1 (6 bases). Looked up from germline, CDR1 is DFQATT and CDR2 is SNEGSKA (reference sequence). The ends were cut back, 5 bases at V and 0 bases at J, with 11 bases in the middle. CDR3 length: 14 amino acids. CDR3 protein: CSAAGAYSNQPQHF. CDR3 coding DNA: TGCAGTGCTGCAGGGGCTTATAGCAATCAGCCCCAGCATTTT.

This chain connects TRBV20-1 to TRBJ2-7, with D possibly being TRBD2 (6 bases). Deletions cut 5 bases from V and 0 bases from J, with 14 bases between. Looked up from germline, CDR1 is DFQATT and CDR2 is SNEGSKA (reference sequence). The CDR3 covers 14 residues. CDR3 protein: CSASGLLSSYEQYF. CDR3 in DNA: TGCAGTGCTTCAGGACTACTGAGCTCCTACGAGCAGTACTTC.

This clonotype was detected many times. J is TRBJ2-3 and V is TRBV27; 7 bases fit TRBD1. The V and J ends lost 10 bases and 4 bases, in that order; junction bases with no gene match: 20. This CDR3 has 17 amino acids. Looked up from germline, CDR1 is MNHEY and CDR2 is SMNVEV (reference sequence). The CDR3 DNA reads as TGTGCCACCCTAGACAGGGCGCGTCTCGTAGGAGCAGATACGCAGTATTTT. This sequence encodes CATLDRARLVGADTQYF.

This clonotype has a count of ten or more. V and J are TRBV6-2 or TRBV6-3 and TRBJ2-6; D might be TRBD1 (6 bases). Looked up from germline, CDR1 is MNHEY and CDR2 is SVGEGT. Trimming removed 5 bases from V and 0 bases from J, with 11 bases in between. This CDR3 contains 16 residues. The CDR3, as DNA: TGTGCCAGCAGTAGAACAGGGTTCTCTGGGGCCAACGTCCTGACTTTC. Residues: CASSRTGFSGANVLTF.

The chain couples TRBV7-2 to TRBJ2-3; weak D call: TRBD1 (5 bases). V lost 5 bases and J lost 5, with 23 bases in between. Germline values: CDR1 SGHTA, CDR2 FQGNSA. This CDR3 has 17 residues. CDR3: CASSLRATGWGVDTQYF. DNA of the CDR3: TGTGCCAGCAGCCTCAGGGCGACGGGTTGGGGCGTAGATACGCAGTATTTT.

This clonotype was counted between two and nine times. The rearrangement joins TRBV20-1 to TRBJ2-3, with 9 nucleotides matching TRBD1. CDR1 is DFQATT and CDR2 is SNEGSKA in the germline V gene (reference sequence). J was trimmed by 3 bases and V by 5 bases; bases with no gene match: 6. The CDR3 has 14 residues. CDR3 DNA: TGCAGTGCTGGACAGGGGACCGAGACAGATACGCAGTATTTT. Translated, it gives CSAGQGTETDTQYF.

This rearrangement joins TRBV5-1 to TRBJ2-1; maybe TRBD1 (6 bases). Between the trimmed V and J ends, which lost 6 bases and 4 bases, there was a span of 14 bases. There are 14 residues in the CDR3. Germline V CDR1 and CDR2: SGHRS, YFSETQ. The CDR3 loop is CASTSVQGYNEQFF. The CDR3 DNA sequence: TGCGCCAGCACCTCAGTCCAGGGGTACAATGAGCAGTTCTTC.

This clonotype was found a few times. J is TRBJ1-2 and V is TRBV29-1; D gene unclear. CDR1 and CDR2 (germline): SQVTM, ANQGSEA. The germline V and J ends were trimmed by 8 bases and 0 bases, with 16 bases remaining between them. The CDR3 sequence is 14 residues long. CDR3 protein: CSILKGSPNYGYTF. The CDR3 DNA follows: TGCAGCATTTTAAAGGGCAGCCCTAACTATGGCTACACCTTC.

The rearrangement uses TRBV20-1 and TRBJ2-5; no reliable D call. This CDR3 has 15 residues. Germline values: CDR1 DFQATT, CDR2 SNEGSKA (reference sequence). V was cut by 4 bases and J by 4 bases, with 19 bases left in between. CDR3 in DNA: TGCAGTGCTACTACGATTAATGGAGAGGCAGAGACCCAGTACTTC. It encodes CSATTINGEAETQYF.

The CDR3 protein is CASSLDRGRNGYTF. The CDR3 DNA follows: TGTGCCAGCAGCTTGGACAGGGGGAGAAATGGCTACACCTTC. This chain links TRBV5-8 with TRBJ1-2, with 8 bases fitting TRBD1. V shed 0 bases, J shed 6 bases, and the junction held 4 bases outside the gene matches. Germline V CDR1 and CDR2: SGHTS, YDEGEE. The length of the CDR3 is 14 residues.

This chain joins TRBV18 and TRBJ1-2; no clear D. The CDR3 has 16 residues. CDR1 and CDR2 from the germline V gene are KGHSH and LQKENI. The V end lost 2 bases, the J end lost 1 base, and 14 bases lay between the germline ends. The CDR3 protein is CASSPTSTEHNYGYTF. CDR3 nucleotides: TGTGCCAGCTCACCAACTTCCACAGAGCATAACTATGGCTACACCTTC.

This clonotype was observed at least ten times. This chain uses TRBV12-3 or TRBV12-4 with TRBJ1-1, with TRBD1 identical over 8 bases. Trimming cost V 1 base and J 4 bases; bases outside gene matches: 2. The CDR3 spans 14 residues. The CDR3 here is CASSLDRGTTEAFF. The CDR3 DNA reads as TGTGCCAGCAGTTTAGACAGGGGGACCACTGAAGCTTTCTTT.

This chain connects TRBV20-1 to TRBJ1-2, with 9 bases that match TRBD1. Trimming cost V 6 bases and J 4 bases; bases outside gene matches: 3. Germline CDR1 and CDR2: DFQATT and SNEGSKA (reference sequence). This CDR3 is built from 12 residues. Written as DNA, the CDR3 is TGCAGTGCCCAGACAGGGGGCTATGGCTACACCTTC. Protein: CSAQTGGYGYTF.

This clonotype has just a few counts. The J gene is TRBJ2-7, the V gene TRBV6-5; TRBD2 matches 9 bases. The CDR3 runs 16 residues. Trimming took 2 bases from V and 3 from J; bases not matched to a gene: 8. From germline, CDR1 is MNHEY and CDR2 SVGAGI. The CDR3 is CASSYTLAGSYYEQYF. The CDR3 DNA follows: TGTGCCAGCAGTTACACCCTAGCGGGGAGTTACTACGAGCAGTACTTC.

The sample holds many counts of this clonotype. The chain combines TRBV5-1 with TRBJ2-5, with 7 bases identical to TRBD2. The germline V gene encodes CDR1 SGHRS and CDR2 YFSETQ. The V gene end was trimmed by 3 bases and the J gene end by 1 base; junction bases not matched to a gene: 6. The CDR3 length is 15 residues. The CDR3 nucleotides are TGCGCCAGCAGCTGGGCGCGGGGGACCCAAGAGACCCAGTACTTC. It yields the protein CASSWARGTQETQYF. Supplemented by reference TRBV5-1 and TRBJ2-5, the full variable domain reads KAGVTQTPRYLIKTRGQQVTLSCSPISGHRSVSWYQQTPGQGLQFLFEYFSETQRNKGNFPGRFSGRQFSNSRSEMNVSTLELGDSALYLCASSWARGTQETQYFGPGTRLLVL.